This T cell receptor beta chain was profiled in a study of blood T cell repertoires in COVID-19. In the authors' methods: Counts of nucleated cells, estimated from reference gene primer amplification, were obtained. Profiled with immunoSEQ multiplex PCR; TCRdb holds only in-frame clones, not every one. V, J and clone size are those of that table, while D and trimming were read from the DNA. The repertoire holds under 75,000 clones, around 89% seen once, with around 2.5% in the top ten. The length of the CDR3 is 16 residues. V lost 0 bases, J lost 7 bases, and 5 bases stayed unmatched. CDR1 and CDR2 (germline): SGDLS, YYNGEE.

The TCR was taken from a man in his fifties or sixties with acute or convalescent COVID-19. Sequencing was performed on peripheral blood. The chain joins TRBV9 to TRBJ2-1; 12 bases match TRBD2. CDR3 residues: CASSVVPSGRANEQFF. CDR3 sequence (DNA): TGTGCCAGCAGCGTAGTCCCTAGCGGGAGGGCGAATGAGCAGTTCTTC.